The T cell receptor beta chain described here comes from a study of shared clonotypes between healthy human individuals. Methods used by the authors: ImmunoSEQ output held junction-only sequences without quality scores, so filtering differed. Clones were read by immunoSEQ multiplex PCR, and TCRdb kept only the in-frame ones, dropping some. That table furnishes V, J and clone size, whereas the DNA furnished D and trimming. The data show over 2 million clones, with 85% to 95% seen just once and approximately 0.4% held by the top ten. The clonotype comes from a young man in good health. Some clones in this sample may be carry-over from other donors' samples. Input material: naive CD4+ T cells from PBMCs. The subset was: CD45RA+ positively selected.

The chain's CDR3 is CASSQAGWLDTQYF. As DNA, the CDR3 is TGTGCCAGCAGCCAGGCGGGGTGGTTGGATACGCAGTATTTT. V usage is TRBV4-2 and J usage is TRBJ2-3; D may be TRBD2 (6 bases). This CDR3 comprises 14 residues. The V end lost 3 bases, the J end lost 6 bases, and 13 bases lay between the germline ends. The germline gives CDR1 LGHNA, CDR2 YNFKEQ.